The present T cell receptor (beta chain) was sequenced within a study of lymphopenia after photon versus proton radiotherapy. Points on this clone: What it recognizes is unknown.

Study-level points and caveats: In patients who died, overall survival fell as post-nadir TCR diversity dropped more. Survival link was tested only in deceased patients; proton benefit remains a possibility.

CDR3 size: 15 residues. Method: immunoSEQ multiplex PCR; TCRdb's copy keeps in-frame clones and lacks some. The table has about 25,000 clones, under 85% seen once. This chain joins TRBV21-1 and TRBJ1-3; TRBD1 reflects the table's D call only, with no check against the DNA. TRBV21-1 counts as a pseudogene. Sequencing used peripheral blood, obtained from a patient treated with photon-based radiotherapy. The clonotype was recovered from a woman aged 45-65 years with pancreatic cancer. CDR3 in DNA: TGTGCCAGCAGCAAACAGGACAACTCTGGAAACACCATATATTTT. This codes for CASSKQDNSGNTIYF.